This T cell receptor beta chain was identified in a study of blood T cell repertoires in COVID-19. The protocol was immunoSEQ multiplex PCR, while the TCRdb copy is restricted to in-frame clones and leaves out a portion. Of around 120,000 clones detected, approximately 90% appear once; the ten largest clones hold approximately 31%. Germline loops: CDR1 SGHTA, CDR2 FQGNSA. CDR3 length: 15 residues. V shed 5 bases, J shed 7 bases, and the junction held 4 bases outside the gene matches. This TCR came from a woman of 80 years or more with acute or convalescent COVID-19. The rearrangement uses TRBV7-2 and TRBJ2-2, with 13 nucleotides matching TRBD2. Material: peripheral blood. The CDR3 DNA is TGTGCCAGCAGCAGAGGACTAGCGGGAGACGGGGAGCTGTTTTTT. Its translation is CASSRGLAGDGELFF.